The 6 T cell receptor beta chains given below trace back to one sample, sequenced in a study of regulatory T cells in long-lasting Graves disease. As for time point: newly diagnosed GD, antithyroid drugs for less than 3 months. The TCR library was prepared using RNA isolated from PBMCs. Building of the TCR beta libraries involved iRepertoire HTBI primers and Arm-PCR of CDR3 regions. One entry per CDR3 protein results from TCRdb running MiXCR on the multiplex PCR reads. The sample contains fewer than 450,000 distinct CDR3 sequences, about 15% of which appear only once. These data were likewise used in another study, on T cells in Graves' hyperthyroidism and ophthalmopathy.

This specimen was peripheral blood mononuclear cells (PBMCs), taken at new diagnosis, from a patient treated with antithyroid drugs. Source of these receptors: a woman aged 40-49 years with Graves disease.

This clonotype was counted many times. J is TRBJ1-5 and V is TRBV27; no firm D call. The CDR3 extends over 12 amino acids. Germline CDR1 MNHEY, CDR2 SMNVEV (reference sequence). The V and J ends lost 1 base and 6 bases respectively, with 4 bases between them. CDR3 sequence (DNA): TGTGCCAGCAGTTTATATGGTCAGCCCCAGCATTTT. Translation: CASSLYGQPQHF.

This clonotype was found many times. This chain links TRBV12-3 or TRBV12-4 with TRBJ2-1; no definite D call. Trimming cost V 6 bases and J 4 bases, with 10 bases left between them. The CDR3 length is 13 residues. CDR3 protein: CASRNGPYNEQFF. The CDR3 DNA reads TGTGCCAGCAGGAACGGACCTTACAATGAGCAGTTCTTC.

The rearrangement links TRBV30 to TRBJ2-1; D might be TRBD2 (5 bases). The ends were cut back, 3 bases at V and 0 bases at J, with 18 bases in the middle. In germline, CDR1 is GTSNPN, CDR2 SVGIG (reference sequence). The length of the CDR3 is 17 residues. DNA of the CDR3: TGTGCCTGGAGCCCAATTGGGAGCGGACTCTCCTACAATGAGCAGTTCTTC. Encoded protein: CAWSPIGSGLSYNEQFF.

In its sample, this clonotype was seen a few times. The chain combines TRBV24-1 with TRBJ2-3, with D possibly being TRBD1 (6 bases). Germline V gives CDR1 KGHDR, CDR2 SFDVKD. Trimming cost V 9 bases and J 0 bases, with 9 bases left between them. The CDR3 has 13 residues. In DNA form, the CDR3 reads TGTGCCACCGGGACACGAAGCACAGATACGCAGTATTTT. Translated, it gives CATGTRSTDTQYF.

The chain joins TRBV15 to TRBJ2-5, with 7 bases matching TRBD2. With V trimmed by 0 bases and J by 4 bases, 5 bases remained unmatched. The CDR3 contains 15 residues. The germline CDR1 and CDR2 sequences are LNHNV and YYDKDF (reference sequence). The DNA for the CDR3 is TGTGCCACCAGCAGAGATCTGCGGGAGCGAGAGACCCAGTACTTC. Translation: CATSRDLRERETQYF.

The sample holds many counts of this clonotype. The chain joins TRBV12-3 or TRBV12-4 to TRBJ2-5; 9 nucleotides line up with TRBD2. V lost 1 base, J lost 5 bases, and 8 bases stayed unmatched. This CDR3 is 16 amino acids long. The CDR3 sequence is CASSLVVAGARETQYF. CDR3 sequence (DNA): TGTGCCAGCAGTTTAGTGGTAGCGGGAGCTCGGGAGACCCAGTACTTC.